A single sample gave rise to the 30 T cell receptor beta chains below, sequenced in a study of OX40 agonist ivuxolimab in advanced cancers. Measured with immunoSEQ multiplex PCR; TCRdb has only the in-frame clones, and not every one. The sample has 83,000 or so clones, roughly four fifths seen once. The material was CD4+ or CD8+ T cells sorted from blood, obtained in a trial of the OX40 agonist ivuxolimab. The receptors were sampled from an adult with an advanced solid tumor such as melanoma, head and neck, liver or kidney cancer.

V usage is TRBV18 and J usage is TRBJ1-1; D is unresolved. V was trimmed by 2 bases and J by 4 bases, leaving 11 bases between them. The CDR3 runs to 14 residues. Germline CDR1 KGHSH, CDR2 LQKENI. The CDR3: CASSPAAAATEAFF. The CDR3 nucleotides read TGTGCCAGCTCACCAGCTGCAGCGGCCACTGAAGCTTTCTTT.

The chain employs TRBV7-9 and TRBJ1-5, with 7 bases that match TRBD1. V was clipped by 5 bases and J by 1 base; unmatched bases: 5. Germline-derived CDR1 and CDR2 are SEHNR and FQNEAQ (reference sequence). CDR3 length equals 15 residues. CDR3 sequence (DNA): TGTGCCAGCAGCCCAGGGGGGTTCAGCAATCAGCCCCAGCATTTT. Translating it yields CASSPGGFSNQPQHF.

The CDR3 nucleotides are TGTGCCAGCAGCTCCTCGACATCCTACAATGAGCAGTTCTTC. Its protein is CASSSSTSYNEQFF. The V call is TRBV7-9, the J call TRBJ2-1; D gene ambiguous. Germline V gene lookup returns CDR1 SEHNR and CDR2 FQNEAQ (reference sequence). V lost 4 bases and J 1 base, leaving 8 bases between the germline ends. The CDR3 extends over 14 amino acids.

The chain combines TRBV29-1 with TRBJ1-1, with 10 bases lining up with TRBD1. The CDR3 consists of 13 residues. J was trimmed by 1 base and V by 7 bases; bases with no gene match: 3. CDR1 is SQVTM and CDR2 is ANQGSEA in the germline V gene. The CDR3, as DNA: TGCAGCGGGGACAGGGGAGGGAACACTGAAGCTTTCTTT. This encodes CSGDRGGNTEAFF.

This clone was counted once. The rearrangement joins TRBV2 to TRBJ1-1; D not resolved. The V end lost 2 bases, the J end lost 2 bases, and 12 bases lay between the germline ends. The germline gives CDR1 SNHLY, CDR2 FYNNEI. The CDR3 is 15 residues long. The DNA for the CDR3 is TGTGCCAGCAGTGAAAGGATAGGGAGAAACACTGAAGCTTTCTTT. Amino acid sequence: CASSERIGRNTEAFF.

CDR3 DNA sequence: TGTGCCAGCCGGCCCGAGCGGGGATCAGATACGCAGTATTTT. Protein: CASRPERGSDTQYF. The rearrangement uses TRBV19 and TRBJ2-3, with 7 bases that match TRBD2. Germline V gene lookup returns CDR1 LNHDA and CDR2 SQIVND (reference sequence). The CDR3 consists of 14 residues. Germline trimming cut 9 bases from V and 4 bases from J; bases unmatched to any gene: 10.

This clone was seen once. The chain carries TRBV28 and TRBJ1-1, with D maybe TRBD1 (5 bases). Trimming removed 1 base at V and 5 bases at J, with 14 bases between. Per the germline V gene, CDR1 is MDHEN and CDR2 is SYDVKM. The CDR3 totals 15 residues. The CDR3 protein is CASSLFSQGRTEAFF. The CDR3 nucleotides are TGTGCCAGCAGTTTATTTAGCCAGGGTAGGACTGAAGCTTTCTTT.

This chain connects TRBV6-1 to TRBJ2-7; D gene ambiguous. The CDR3 loop spans 13 amino acids. Germline CDR1 MNHNS, CDR2 SASEGT. Trimming took 1 base from V and 3 from J, leaving 7 bases between them. Here the CDR3 DNA reads TGTGCCAGCAGTGAAGGAATGGTCTACGAGCAGTACTTC. It yields the protein CASSEGMVYEQYF.

This clone has a single count. V and J are TRBV6-1 and TRBJ1-5; D is unresolved. CDR1 is MNHNS, CDR2 SASEGT, per germline. The CDR3 has 14 amino acids. V was cut by 0 bases and J by 5 bases, with 8 bases left in between. The CDR3 protein is CASSEAGRHQPQHF. CDR3 coding DNA: TGTGCCAGCAGTGAAGCGGGCAGGCATCAGCCCCAGCATTTT.

CDR3 nucleotides: TGTGCCAGCAGTGCAGTAAGGGCCGCTGGGGCCAACGTCCTGACTTTC. As protein: CASSAVRAAGANVLTF. This chain joins TRBV2 and TRBJ2-6; D not certain. Germline V gives CDR1 SNHLY, CDR2 FYNNEI. Deletions cut 4 bases from V and 2 bases from J, with 12 bases between. The CDR3 runs 16 residues.

The V call is TRBV10-2, the J call TRBJ2-7; 8 bases line up with TRBD2. The V gene's germline CDR1 is WSHSY and CDR2 SAAADI. V lost 3 bases, J lost 1 base, and 5 bases stayed unmatched. The CDR3 length is 15 residues. The CDR3 nucleotides are TGCGCCAGCAGTGAAGGGAGCGGGGGATCCTACGAGCAGTACTTC. Residues: CASSEGSGGSYEQYF.

The V and J genes are TRBV28 and TRBJ2-7; D remains unclear. Per germline, CDR1 MDHEN and CDR2 SYDVKM. Trimming took 7 bases from V and 2 from J, leaving 15 bases between them. The CDR3 contains 14 residues. CDR3 nucleotide sequence: TGTGCCAGCAACGGCGTACCCCCCGCCTACGAGCAGTACTTC. Amino acid sequence: CASNGVPPAYEQYF. Based on the CDR3 plus reference TRBV28 and TRBJ2-7, the full variable domain is DVKVTQSSRYLVKRTGEKVFLECVQDMDHENMFWYRQDPGLGLRLIYFSYDVKMKEKGDIPEGYSVSREKKERFSLILESASTNQTSMYLCASNGVPPAYEQYFGPGTRLTVT.

The genes are TRBV11-3 and TRBJ2-2; D is perhaps TRBD1 or TRBD2 (5 bases each). Germline V lookup: CDR1 SGHNT, CDR2 YENEEA. V was clipped by 5 bases and J by 3 bases, with 13 bases between them. This CDR3 is 15 amino acids long. CDR3 residues: CASSLEGRDTGELFF. The CDR3 bases are TGTGCCAGCAGCCTTGAGGGGAGAGACACCGGGGAGCTGTTTTTT.

The rearrangement joins TRBV5-1 to TRBJ1-1; no firm D call. The CDR3 consists of 17 residues. Germline V gives CDR1 SGHRS, CDR2 YFSETQ. V was clipped by 0 bases and J by 1 base, with 16 bases between them. The CDR3: CASSLEKMGSWNTEAFF. CDR3 in DNA: TGCGCCAGCAGCTTGGAAAAGATGGGAAGTTGGAACACTGAAGCTTTCTTT.

This chain joins TRBV6-5 and TRBJ2-3, with 8 bases fitting TRBD2. The CDR3 is 14 residues long. V gave up 6 bases and J gave up 1 base; unmatched junction bases: 3. CDR1 MNHEY and CDR2 SVGAGI come from the germline V gene. This chain's CDR3 is CASRAGDGTDTQYF. DNA of the CDR3: TGTGCCAGCAGAGCGGGGGACGGCACAGATACGCAGTATTTT.

The chain links TRBV19 to TRBJ2-7; the D gene is possibly TRBD1 (6 bases). Germline V gene sequence: CDR1 LNHDA, CDR2 SQIVND (reference sequence). The CDR3 extends over 15 amino acids. Trimming cost V 3 bases and J 2 bases, with 14 bases left between them. The CDR3 coding sequence is TGTGCCAGTAGTATTTTTGCCAGGGGAACCTACGAGCAGTACTTC. Amino acids: CASSIFARGTYEQYF.

This CDR3 is CASRAGTGGEKLFF. CDR3 bases: TGCGCCAGCCGAGCCGGGACAGGGGGTGAAAAACTGTTTTTT. V is TRBV5-1 and J is TRBJ1-4; 11 bases fit TRBD1. The CDR3 is made up of 14 amino acids. The V gene end was trimmed by 7 bases and the J gene end by 7 bases; junction bases not matched to a gene: 6. Germline lookup yields CDR1 SGHRS and CDR2 YFSETQ. The full variable domain, with the rest looked up from reference TRBV5-1 and TRBJ1-4, is KAGVTQTPRYLIKTRGQQVTLSCSPISGHRSVSWYQQTPGQGLQFLFEYFSETQRNKGNFPGRFSGRQFSNSRSEMNVSTLELGDSALYLCASRAGTGGEKLFFGSGTQLSVL.

This clone showed up just a few times. The DNA for the CDR3 is TGTGCCAGCAGCGGTCGGACAGGGGCGGGTGAGCAGTTCTTC. It encodes CASSGRTGAGEQFF. This chain uses TRBV14 with TRBJ2-1; 9 bases are shared with TRBD1. The CDR3 has 14 amino acids. V lost 5 bases to trimming and J lost 9 bases; unmatched junction nucleotides: 8. Germline V gives CDR1 SGHDN, CDR2 FVKESK.

This clone was seen a single time. The genes are TRBV4-2 and TRBJ1-5, with D unresolved. Looked up from germline, CDR1 is LGHNA and CDR2 is YNFKEQ. CDR3 size: 15 residues. V lost 4 bases and J 4 bases, leaving 14 bases between the germline ends. The CDR3 region has the DNA TGTGCCAGCAGCCCCGGGGAGGGCCGGAATCAGCCCCAGCATTTT. The encoded protein is CASSPGEGRNQPQHF.

This sequence joins TRBV28 and TRBJ1-5; TRBD1 agrees at 9 bases. The CDR3 sequence is 16 residues long. Germline lookup yields CDR1 MDHEN and CDR2 SYDVKM. Trimming took 8 bases from V and 3 from J; bases not matched to a gene: 11. CDR3 nucleotides: TGTGCCAGCCAACCCTGGCGGGACAGGGACAATCAGCCCCAGCATTTT. Its translation: CASQPWRDRDNQPQHF.

This clone was observed a few times. The chain links TRBV11-3 to TRBJ2-7; D remains ambiguous. The V and J ends lost 5 bases and 2 bases respectively, with 16 bases between them. The CDR3 is 15 residues long. Germline V gene sequence: CDR1 SGHNT, CDR2 YENEEA. The CDR3 protein is CASSPYDAPAYEQYF. CDR3 coding DNA: TGTGCCAGCAGCCCCTACGACGCGCCGGCCTACGAGCAGTACTTC.

Here the CDR3 DNA reads TGTGCCAGCAGCGTAGGATCCGGGGGGGAGACCCAGTACTTC. Its translation is CASSVGSGGETQYF. This chain connects TRBV9 to TRBJ2-5; TRBD2 matches at 7 bases. Looked up from germline, CDR1 is SGDLS and CDR2 is YYNGEE. The CDR3 loop spans 14 amino acids. The junction had 4 bases not matched to a gene; V was cut back by 0 bases and J by 5 bases.

The V and J genes are TRBV7-9 and TRBJ2-3; TRBD1 is a possible D gene (5 bases). Germline lookup yields CDR1 SEHNR and CDR2 FQNEAQ (reference sequence). V lost 1 base, J lost 7 bases, and 6 bases lay in between. The length of the CDR3 is 12 residues. This CDR3 reads CASSLDRNTQYF. CDR3 coding DNA: TGTGCCAGCAGCTTAGACAGGAATACGCAGTATTTT.

V is TRBV7-2 and J is TRBJ2-2, with TRBD2 matching over 7 bases. Germline CDR1 and CDR2: SGHTA and FQGNSA. The CDR3 covers 16 residues. Germline trimming cut 3 bases from V and 3 bases from J; bases unmatched to any gene: 7. CDR3: CASSFIAGYDTGELFF. CDR3 DNA: TGTGCCAGCAGCTTCATAGCGGGTTACGACACCGGGGAGCTGTTTTTT. The variable domain in full, completed from reference TRBV7-2 and TRBJ2-2, reads GAGVSQSPSNKVTEKGKDVELRCDPISGHTALYWYRQSLGQGLEFLIYFQGNSAPDKSGLPSDRFSAERTGGSVSTLTIQRTQQEDSAVYLCASSFIAGYDTGELFFGEGSRLTVL.

This chain joins TRBV7-2 and TRBJ1-2; 8 positions match TRBD1. Trimming took 4 bases from V and 8 from J; bases not matched to a gene: 12. In germline, CDR1 is SGHTA, CDR2 FQGNSA. This CDR3 is built from 15 residues. The CDR3 protein is CASSSTYGQGGGYTF. The CDR3 nucleotides are TGTGCCAGCAGCTCAACTTATGGACAGGGAGGAGGCTACACCTTC.

The chain is built from TRBV4-1 and TRBJ2-4; D might be TRBD2 (6 bases). Per germline, CDR1 MGHRA and CDR2 YSYEKL. The V end lost 11 bases, the J end lost 3 bases, and 20 bases lay between the germline ends. The CDR3 has 15 residues. CDR3: CAPLSRWGVKNIQYF. The DNA of the CDR3 is TGCGCCCCCCTCTCACGTTGGGGGGTCAAAAACATTCAGTACTTC.

The rearrangement links TRBV7-2 to TRBJ2-1, with 7 bases that match TRBD1. Germline values: CDR1 SGHTA, CDR2 FQGNSA. CDR3 size: 14 residues. The V gene end was trimmed by 3 bases and the J gene end by 3 bases; junction bases not matched to a gene: 2. As DNA, the CDR3 is TGTGCCAGCAGCTTCCGGGACAGCTACAATGAGCAGTTCTTC. This translates into CASSFRDSYNEQFF.

There are a few counts of this clone. CDR3 nucleotide sequence: TGCAGCGTATACGATCGAGGGGCGGGCACCGGGGAGCTGTTTTTT. Protein sequence: CSVYDRGAGTGELFF. This chain uses TRBV29-1 with TRBJ2-2, with D possibly called TRBD1 or TRBD2 (5 bases each). The V gene's germline CDR1 is SQVTM and CDR2 ANQGSEA. Deletions cut 6 bases from V and 4 bases from J, with 18 bases between. The CDR3 extends over 15 amino acids.

This chain connects TRBV5-1 to TRBJ2-1, with TRBD2 identical over 10 bases. CDR3 length: 19 amino acids. Germline-derived CDR1 and CDR2 are SGHRS and YFSETQ. V was pared by 3 bases and J by 2 bases, with 14 bases of the junction left unmatched. In DNA, the CDR3 is TGCGCCAGCAGCTCCCAATTAGCGGGGGGCTTAGACCCCTACAATGAGCAGTTCTTC. The encoded protein is CASSSQLAGGLDPYNEQFF.

V usage is TRBV9 and J usage is TRBJ2-2; TRBD2 matches at 8 bases. The CDR3 is made up of 16 amino acids. J lost 2 bases, V lost 2 bases, and 5 bases had no gene match. Germline CDR1 reads SGDLS; CDR2 reads YYNGEE. The CDR3 region has the DNA TGTGCCAGCAGCGTTTTAGCGGGGCGAAACACCGGGGAGCTGTTTTTT. It yields the protein CASSVLAGRNTGELFF.